The 2 T cell receptor beta chains below all came from one sample that was sequenced in a study of control samples from healthy donors and cancer patients. Repertoires were generated with immunoSEQ multiplex PCR, while TCRdb's copy carries only in-frame clones and drops some. The sample lists fewer than 95,000 clones, 85% to 90% occurring once. The specimen sequenced was blood. The source of these receptors is a woman aged 40 to 49 in good health.

The rearrangement uses TRBV2 and TRBJ2-1; 9 bases are a match to TRBD2. The CDR3 extends over 14 amino acids. With V trimmed by 5 bases and J by 5 bases, 4 bases remained unmatched. CDR1 is SNHLY, CDR2 FYNNEI, per germline. CDR3 DNA sequence: TGTGCCAGCAGTAGGACTAGCGAGAACAATGAGCAGTTCTTC. It encodes CASSRTSENNEQFF.

V is TRBV19 and J is TRBJ1-2; possibly TRBD1 for D (5 bases). Germline loops: CDR1 LNHDA, CDR2 SQIVND (reference sequence). V was clipped by 3 bases and J by 2 bases, with 13 bases between them. This CDR3 has 15 amino acids. CDR3: CASSMPGQKNYGYTF. The CDR3 bases are TGTGCCAGTAGTATGCCGGGGCAGAAGAACTATGGCTACACCTTC.